This TCR beta chain came from a study of human T cells and chemical hapten exposure. Indicated time point: patch test 2, 6 weeks after DPC sensitization. Treatment given: therapeutic diphenylcyclopropenone sensitization with weekly scalp DPC. TCRdb re-called the RACE reads with MiXCR, one entry per CDR3 protein. The sample includes 95,000 or so distinct CDR3 sequences, over 9.5% seen only once; the top ten take 3.2%. Unmatched junction bases numbered 5, after V lost 6 bases and J lost 0 bases. This CDR3 spans 16 amino acids. Per germline, CDR1 SEHNR and CDR2 FQNEAQ (reference sequence). This clonotype has more than one count but fewer than ten.

This sequence originates from a woman in her thirties or forties with alopecia areata. Some clones in this sample may be carry-over from other donors' samples. The chain is built from TRBV7-9 and TRBJ2-3; 11 bases are shared with TRBD1. The sample consisted of whole blood, taken in connection with sensitization to the hapten diphenylcyclopropenone (DPC). CDR3: CASRPGTGGSTDTQYF. CDR3 nucleotides: TGTGCCAGCAGGCCTGGGACAGGGGGTAGCACAGATACGCAGTATTTT.